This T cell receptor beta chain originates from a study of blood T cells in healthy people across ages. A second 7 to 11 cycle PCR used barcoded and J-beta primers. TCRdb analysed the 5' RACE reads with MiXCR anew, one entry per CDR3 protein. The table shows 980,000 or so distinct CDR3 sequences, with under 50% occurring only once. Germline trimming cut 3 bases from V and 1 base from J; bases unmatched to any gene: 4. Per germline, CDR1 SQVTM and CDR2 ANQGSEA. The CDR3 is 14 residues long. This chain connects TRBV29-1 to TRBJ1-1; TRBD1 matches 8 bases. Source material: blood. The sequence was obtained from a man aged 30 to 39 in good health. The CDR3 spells CSVEPQGGNTEAFF. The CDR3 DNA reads TGCAGCGTTGAGCCACAGGGGGGGAACACTGAAGCTTTCTTT. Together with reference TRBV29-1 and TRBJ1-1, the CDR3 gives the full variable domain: SAVISQKPSRDICQRGTSLTIQCQVDSQVTMMFWYRQQPGQSLTLIATANQGSEATYESGFVIDKFPISRPNLTFSTLTVSNMSPEDSSIYLCSVEPQGGNTEAFFGQGTRLTVV.